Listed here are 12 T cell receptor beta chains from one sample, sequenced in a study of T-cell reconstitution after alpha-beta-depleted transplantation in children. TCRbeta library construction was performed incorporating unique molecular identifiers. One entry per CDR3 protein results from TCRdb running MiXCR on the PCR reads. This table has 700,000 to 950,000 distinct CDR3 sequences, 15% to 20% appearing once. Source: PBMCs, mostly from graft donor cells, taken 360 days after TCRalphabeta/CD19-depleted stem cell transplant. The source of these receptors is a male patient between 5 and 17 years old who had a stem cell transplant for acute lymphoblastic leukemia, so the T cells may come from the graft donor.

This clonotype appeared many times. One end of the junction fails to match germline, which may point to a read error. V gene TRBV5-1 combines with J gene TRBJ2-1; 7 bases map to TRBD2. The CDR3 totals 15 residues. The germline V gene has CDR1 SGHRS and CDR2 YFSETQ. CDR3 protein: CASSLVAGTYNEQFF. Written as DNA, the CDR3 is TGTGCCAGCAGCTTAGTAGCGGGTACCTACAATGAGCAGTTCTTC.

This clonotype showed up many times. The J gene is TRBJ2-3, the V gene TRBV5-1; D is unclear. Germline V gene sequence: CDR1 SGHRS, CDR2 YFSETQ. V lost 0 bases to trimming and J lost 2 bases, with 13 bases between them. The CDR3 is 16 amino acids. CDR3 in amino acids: CASSLALFLNTDTQYF. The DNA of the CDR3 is TGCGCCAGCAGCTTGGCCCTCTTCCTAAACACAGATACGCAGTATTTT.

In DNA, the CDR3 is TGCAGCGTTGAAGATCCCAGGGATGGGGAGACCCAGTACTTC. Translated: CSVEDPRDGETQYF. The V call is TRBV29-1, the J call TRBJ2-5; D is possibly TRBD1 (5 bases). Trimming pared 0 bases from V and 5 bases from J, leaving 13 bases between. The CDR3 has 14 residues. CDR1 and CDR2 from the germline V gene are SQVTM and ANQGSEA.

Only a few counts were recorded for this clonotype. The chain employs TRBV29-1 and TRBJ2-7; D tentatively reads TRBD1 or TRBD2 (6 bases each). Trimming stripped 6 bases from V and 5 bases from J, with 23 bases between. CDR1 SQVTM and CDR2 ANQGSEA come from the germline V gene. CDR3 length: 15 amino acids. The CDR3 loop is CSVGGEFTGFNEQYF. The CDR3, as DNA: TGCAGCGTCGGCGGGGAGTTTACAGGGTTCAACGAGCAGTACTTC.

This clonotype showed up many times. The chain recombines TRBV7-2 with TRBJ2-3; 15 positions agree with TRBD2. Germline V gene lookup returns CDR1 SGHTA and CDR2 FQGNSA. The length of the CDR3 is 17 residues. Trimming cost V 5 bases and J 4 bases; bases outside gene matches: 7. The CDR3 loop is CASSPRTSGGAADTQYF. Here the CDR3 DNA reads TGTGCCAGCAGCCCCCGGACTAGCGGGGGGGCCGCAGATACGCAGTATTTT.

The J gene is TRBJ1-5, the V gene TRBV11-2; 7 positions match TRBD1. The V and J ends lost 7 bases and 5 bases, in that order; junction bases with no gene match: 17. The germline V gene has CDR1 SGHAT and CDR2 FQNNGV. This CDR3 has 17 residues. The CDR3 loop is CASNLNALRDSYQPQHF. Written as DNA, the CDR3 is TGTGCCAGCAACCTAAACGCCCTGAGGGACAGCTATCAGCCCCAGCATTTT.

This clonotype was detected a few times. The CDR3 spells CASSSELPGTQYF. The CDR3 DNA reads as TGCGCCAGCAGCTCCGAACTGCCCGGGACCCAGTACTTC. The chain uses TRBV5-1 and TRBJ2-5; D gene unclear. Germline loops: CDR1 SGHRS, CDR2 YFSETQ. There are 13 residues in the CDR3. Trimming took off 3 bases at V and 7 bases at J, with 13 bases between the two ends.

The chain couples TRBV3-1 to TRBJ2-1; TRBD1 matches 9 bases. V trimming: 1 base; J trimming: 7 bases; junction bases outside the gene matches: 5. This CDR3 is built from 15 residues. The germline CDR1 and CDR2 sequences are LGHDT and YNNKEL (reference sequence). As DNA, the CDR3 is TGTGCCAGCAGCCAAGGGACAGGGGTTTGGAATGAGCAGTTCTTC. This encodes CASSQGTGVWNEQFF.

The CDR3 DNA sequence: TGTGCCAGCAGCCAGAGACGTACCTACAATGAGCAGTTCTTC. Translating gives CASSQRRTYNEQFF. V and J are TRBV4-2 and TRBJ2-1, with D uncertain. The V end lost 3 bases, the J end lost 2 bases, and 8 bases lay between the germline ends. Germline CDR1 and CDR2: LGHNA and YNFKEQ. This CDR3 has 14 residues.

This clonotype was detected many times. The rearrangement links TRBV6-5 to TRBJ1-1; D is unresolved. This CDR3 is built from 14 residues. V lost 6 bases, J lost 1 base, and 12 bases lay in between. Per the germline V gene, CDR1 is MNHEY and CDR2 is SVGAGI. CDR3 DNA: TGTGCCAGCAGCCGTGTTTGGGAGAACACTGAAGCTTTCTTT. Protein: CASSRVWENTEAFF.

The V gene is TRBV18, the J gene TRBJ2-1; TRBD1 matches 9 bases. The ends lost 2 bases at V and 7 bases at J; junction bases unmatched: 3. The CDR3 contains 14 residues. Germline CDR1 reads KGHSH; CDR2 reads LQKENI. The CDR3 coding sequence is TGTGCCAGCTCACCAGGGACAGGGTTGAATGAGCAGTTCTTC. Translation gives CASSPGTGLNEQFF.

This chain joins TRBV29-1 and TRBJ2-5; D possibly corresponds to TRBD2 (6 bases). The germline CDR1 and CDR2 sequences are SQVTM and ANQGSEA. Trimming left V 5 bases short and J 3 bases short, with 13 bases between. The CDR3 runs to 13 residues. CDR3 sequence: CSVMEGGEETQYF. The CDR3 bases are TGCAGCGTTATGGAGGGCGGGGAAGAGACCCAGTACTTC.